This T cell receptor beta chain derives from a study of blood T cell repertoires in COVID-19. Turning to the study itself: Sites in the United States, Italy and Spain provided acute and convalescent COVID-19 samples. PBMCs, B-cell-depleted T cells, or T cells provided the cDNA or gDNA that made up the material.

Source study methods: From reference gene primer amplification, estimates of nucleated cell counts were derived. TCRdb's copy holds only in-frame clones and misses some; the assay was immunoSEQ multiplex PCR. V and J calls and clone size are those listed in that table; D and trimming were worked out from the DNA. The profile shows fewer than 300,000 clones, around 87% of them singletons. CDR1 and CDR2 from the germline V gene are SGHTA and FQGNSA. The CDR3 consists of 16 residues. V was pared by 0 bases and J by 4 bases, with 15 bases between. The rearrangement links TRBV7-2 to TRBJ1-1; the D is unclear. Sequencing input: peripheral blood. This TCR was recovered from a woman aged 45-65 years with acute or convalescent COVID-19. As DNA, the CDR3 is TGTGCCAGCAGCTTAGCCCAGGCCCGCAGTGGCACTGAAGCTTTCTTT. It specifies CASSLAQARSGTEAFF.